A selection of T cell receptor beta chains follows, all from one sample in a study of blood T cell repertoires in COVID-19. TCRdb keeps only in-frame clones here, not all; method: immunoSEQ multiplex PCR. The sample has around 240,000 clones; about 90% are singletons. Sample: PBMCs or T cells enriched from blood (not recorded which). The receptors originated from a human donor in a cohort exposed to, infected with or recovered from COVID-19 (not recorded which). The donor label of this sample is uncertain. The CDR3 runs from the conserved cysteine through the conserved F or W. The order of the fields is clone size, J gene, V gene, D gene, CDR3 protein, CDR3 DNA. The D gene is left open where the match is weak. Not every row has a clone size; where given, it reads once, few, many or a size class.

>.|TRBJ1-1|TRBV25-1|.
CASSVRGKTEAFF
TGTGCCAGCAGTGTTAGGGGGAAAACTGAAGCTTTCTTT
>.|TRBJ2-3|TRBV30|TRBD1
CAWSRRQGAPTDTQYF
TGTGCCTGGAGTCGGCGGCAGGGGGCGCCTACAGATACGCAGTATTTT
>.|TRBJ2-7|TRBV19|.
CASSLKQGIEQYF
TGTGCCAGTAGTCTGAAACAGGGAATTGAGCAGTACTTC
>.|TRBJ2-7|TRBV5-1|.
CASSFKKPRGGPHEQYF
TGCGCCAGCAGCTTCAAGAAACCTAGGGGGGGACCCCACGAGCAGTACTTC
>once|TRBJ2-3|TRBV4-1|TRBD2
CASSYGRAELAGGGDTQYF
TGCGCCAGCAGCTACGGGCGGGCAGAGCTAGCGGGGGGAGGAGATACGCAGTATTTT
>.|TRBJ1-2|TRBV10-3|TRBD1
CAISDIKGAGGYTF
TGTGCCATCAGTGATATAAAGGGGGCGGGAGGCTACACCTTC
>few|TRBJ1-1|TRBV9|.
CASSVGVQGSDTEAFF
TGTGCCAGCAGCGTAGGGGTCCAGGGCTCGGACACTGAAGCTTTCTTT
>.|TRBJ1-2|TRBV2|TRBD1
CASSEWLGQEGYGYTF
TGTGCCAGCAGTGAATGGCTGGGACAGGAAGGCTATGGCTACACCTTC
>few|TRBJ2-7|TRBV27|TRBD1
CASGQEPTYEQYF
TGTGCCAGCGGACAGGAGCCAACCTACGAGCAGTACTTC
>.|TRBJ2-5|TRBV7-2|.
CASSSDRDPPGTQYF
TGTGCCAGCAGCTCCGATCGAGATCCCCCGGGGACCCAGTACTTC
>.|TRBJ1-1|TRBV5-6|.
CASSFKNTEAFF
TGTGCCAGCAGCTTTAAAAACACTGAAGCTTTCTTT
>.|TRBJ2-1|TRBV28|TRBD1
CASSFWGQGGNNEQFF
TGTGCCAGCAGTTTTTGGGGACAGGGGGGGAACAATGAGCAGTTCTTC
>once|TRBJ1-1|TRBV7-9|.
CASSPLGGFTEAFF
TGTGCCAGCAGCCCCTTGGGGGGTTTCACTGAAGCTTTCTTT
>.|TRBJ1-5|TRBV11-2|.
CASSSSQGSNQPQHF
TGTGCCAGCAGTTCGTCTCAGGGGAGCAATCAGCCCCAGCATTTT
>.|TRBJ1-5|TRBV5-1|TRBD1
CASSLQGDQPQHF
TGCGCCAGCAGCCTACAGGGGGATCAGCCCCAGCATTTT
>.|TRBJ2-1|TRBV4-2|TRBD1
CASSQDGTASGEQFF
TGTGCCAGCAGCCAAGATGGGACAGCTTCAGGGGAGCAGTTCTTC
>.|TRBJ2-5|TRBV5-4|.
CASSQGWEVQETQYF
TGTGCCAGCAGCCAAGGGTGGGAGGTCCAAGAGACCCAGTACTTC
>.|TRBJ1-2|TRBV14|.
CASSLITGYGYSF
TGTGCCAGCAGCCTTATTACAGGGTATGGTTACAGCTTC
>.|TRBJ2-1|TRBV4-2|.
CASSLSTTAYNEQFF
TGTGCCAGCAGCCTTAGTACTACTGCCTACAATGAGCAGTTCTTC
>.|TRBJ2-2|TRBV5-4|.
CASSRARGQNTGELFF
TGTGCCAGCAGCCGGGCGCGGGGGCAGAACACCGGGGAGCTGTTTTTT
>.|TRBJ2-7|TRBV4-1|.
CASSRLWVDRLSYEQYF
TGCGCCAGCAGCCGCCTTTGGGTAGACCGACTCTCCTACGAGCAGTACTTC
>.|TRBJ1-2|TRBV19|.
CASSLVGNNYGYTF
TGTGCCAGTAGTCTAGTCGGGAATAACTATGGCTACACCTTC
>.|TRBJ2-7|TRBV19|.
CASSIDPGTYYEQYF
TGTGCCAGTAGTATAGATCCAGGCACTTACTACGAGCAGTACTTC
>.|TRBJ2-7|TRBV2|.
CASSSRRTLTYEQYF
TGTGCCAGCAGTTCTAGAAGGACACTTACCTACGAGCAGTACTTC
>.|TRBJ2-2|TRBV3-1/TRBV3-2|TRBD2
CASSRRGGNTGELFF
TGTGCCAGCAGCCGCCGGGGGGGGAACACCGGGGAGCTGTTTTTT
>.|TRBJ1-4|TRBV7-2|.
CASSHRQAEEKLFF
TGTGCCAGCAGCCACAGGCAGGCAGAGGAAAAACTGTTTTTT
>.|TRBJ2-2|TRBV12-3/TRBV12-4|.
CASSLGLEEELFF
TGTGCCAGCAGTTTAGGTTTAGAAGAGGAGCTGTTTTTT
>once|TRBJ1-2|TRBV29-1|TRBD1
CSVGQYGYTF
TGCAGCGTGGGACAGTATGGCTACACCTTC
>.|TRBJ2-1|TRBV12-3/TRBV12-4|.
CASSVGGYNEQFF
TGTGCCAGCAGCGTCGGCGGGTACAATGAGCAGTTCTTC
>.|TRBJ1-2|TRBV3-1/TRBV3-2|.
CASSPSAGEYGYTF
TGTGCCAGCAGCCCATCGGCAGGGGAGTATGGCTACACCTTC
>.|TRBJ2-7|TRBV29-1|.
CSVEVGGPYYEQYF
TGCAGCGTTGAAGTCGGGGGACCTTACTACGAGCAGTACTTC
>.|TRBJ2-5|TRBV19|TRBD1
CASSIPRGREETQYF
TGTGCCAGTAGTATCCCGAGGGGGCGAGAAGAGACCCAGTACTTC
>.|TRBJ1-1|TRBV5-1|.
CASSLAGTGPSNTEAFF
TGCGCCAGCAGCTTGGCCGGAACAGGGCCCTCGAACACTGAAGCTTTCTTT
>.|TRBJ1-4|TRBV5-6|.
CASSLVGVTNEKLFF
TGTGCCAGCAGCTTGGTAGGGGTAACTAATGAAAAACTGTTTTTT
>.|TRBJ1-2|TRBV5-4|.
CASSRGAVRGYTF
TGTGCCAGCAGCCGCGGGGCCGTTAGAGGCTACACCTTC
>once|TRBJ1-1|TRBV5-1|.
CASSQSGSGTEAFF
TGCGCCAGCAGTCAATCGGGGTCGGGCACTGAAGCTTTCTTT
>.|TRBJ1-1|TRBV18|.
CASSPMGPGTEAFF
TGTGCCAGCTCACCAATGGGGCCGGGCACTGAAGCTTTCTTT
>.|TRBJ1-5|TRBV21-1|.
CASSKVRGNSGNQPQHF
TGTGCCAGCAGCAAAGTTAGGGGGAATTCGGGCAATCAGCCCCAGCATTTT
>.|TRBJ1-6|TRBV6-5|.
CASSYNQQENSPLHF
TGTGCCAGCAGTTACAACCAGCAGGAAAATTCACCCCTCCACTTT
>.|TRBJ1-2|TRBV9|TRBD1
CASTKETGRNYGYTF
TGTGCCAGCACCAAAGAGACAGGGCGAAACTATGGCTACACCTTC
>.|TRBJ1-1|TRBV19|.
CASSPSGVGTEAFF
TGTGCCAGTAGTCCTTCCGGAGTCGGCACTGAAGCTTTCTTT
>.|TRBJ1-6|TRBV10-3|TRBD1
CAISPGQANSPLHF
TGTGCCATCAGTCCGGGACAGGCAAATTCACCCCTCCACTTT
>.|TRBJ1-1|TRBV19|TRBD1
CASSIRTGVDTEAFF
TGTGCCAGTAGTATACGGACAGGGGTTGACACTGAAGCTTTCTTT
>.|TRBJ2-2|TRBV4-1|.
CASSLYPREFTGELFF
TGCGCCAGCAGCCTGTATCCCAGGGAATTCACCGGGGAGCTGTTTTTT
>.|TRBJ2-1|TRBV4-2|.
CASSQGGRRGLSSYNEQFF
TGTGCCAGCAGCCAAGGAGGCCGGCGGGGCCTGAGCTCCTACAATGAGCAGTTCTTC
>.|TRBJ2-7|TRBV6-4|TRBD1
CASSDSMTGGSYEQYF
TGTGCCAGCAGTGACTCGATGACAGGGGGCTCCTACGAGCAGTACTTC
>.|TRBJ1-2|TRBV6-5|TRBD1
CASSLTQGARSYGYTF
TGTGCCAGCAGTTTGACTCAGGGGGCGAGGTCGTATGGCTACACCTTC
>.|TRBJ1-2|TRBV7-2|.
CASSFWGSGQYGYTF
TGTGCCAGCAGCTTCTGGGGATCGGGACAATATGGCTACACCTTC
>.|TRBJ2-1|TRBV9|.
CASSVEGVRSSYNEQFF
TGTGCCAGCAGCGTAGAGGGGGTGCGGAGCTCCTACAATGAGCAGTTCTTC
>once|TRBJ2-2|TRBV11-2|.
CASSLRGARGTGELFF
TGTGCCAGCAGCTTACGGGGGGCGCGTGGCACCGGGGAGCTGTTTTTT
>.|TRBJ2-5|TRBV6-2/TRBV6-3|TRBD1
CASSPGTGGKLETQYF
TGTGCCAGCAGTCCCGGGACAGGGGGCAAGTTGGAGACCCAGTACTTC
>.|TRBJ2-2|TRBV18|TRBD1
CASSLKQGARTGELFF
TGTGCCAGCTCACTAAAACAGGGGGCGCGTACCGGGGAGCTGTTTTTT
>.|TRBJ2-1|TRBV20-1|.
CSASLGGGRNEQFF
TGCAGTGCTAGTCTGGGGGGGGGCCGCAATGAGCAGTTCTTC
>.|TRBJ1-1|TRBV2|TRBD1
CASRESTGAASILNTEAFF
TGTGCCAGCAGGGAAAGTACAGGGGCGGCTAGTATATTGAACACTGAAGCTTTCTTT
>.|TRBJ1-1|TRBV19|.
CASSGAWTVNTEAFF
TGTGCCAGTAGTGGGGCTTGGACGGTGAACACTGAAGCTTTCTTT